This TCR beta chain was found in a study of blood T cell repertoires in COVID-19. Overall study: PBMCs, B-cell-depleted T cells, or T cells were the source of the cDNA or gDNA that made up the material.

CDR3 length: 15 amino acids. The germline V gene encodes CDR1 SNHLY and CDR2 FYNNEI. V trimming: 6 bases; J trimming: 1 base; junction bases outside the gene matches: 2. Original analysis: Estimation of nucleated cell counts relied on the amplification of reference gene primers. Libraries were prepared by immunoSEQ multiplex PCR; TCRdb keeps only in-frame clonotypes and omits some of them. V and J calls and clone size are as listed in that table; D and trimming were resolved from the DNA. The sample comprises around 200,000 clones, roughly 86% of which are singletons, and under 2% rests with the top ten.

This clonotype was sampled from a man aged 18 to 30 with active or convalescent COVID-19. The sequenced sample consisted of peripheral blood. This chain joins TRBV2 and TRBJ2-7, with 14 bases identical to TRBD2. The CDR3 is CASRTSGGGSYEQYF. CDR3 DNA sequence: TGTGCCAGCAGGACTAGCGGGGGGGGGTCCTACGAGCAGTACTTC.